This T cell receptor beta chain was observed in a study of Graves' ophthalmopathy and Graves' hyperthyroidism. This clonotype has ten or more counts. Fresh peripheral blood, about 9.3 ml, was the PBMC source. RNA transcripts were the template, and TCR beta CDR3 regions were amplified from them. The authors performed first-round RT-PCR with HTBI primers and then a second-round multiplex PCR. MiXCR was run by TCRdb on the multiplex PCR reads, yielding one entry per CDR3 protein. The sample has roughly 300,000 distinct CDR3 sequences; around a sixth are singletons. The sample comprised peripheral blood. This TCR was recovered from an adult man with Graves' ophthalmopathy.

CDR3: CASSGSGGPSYEQYF. For the CDR3, the DNA is TGTGCCAGCAGTGGTAGCGGGGGCCCCTCCTACGAGCAGTACTTC. V gene TRBV2 combines with J gene TRBJ2-7, with 9 bases identical to TRBD2. The ends lost 4 bases at V and 0 bases at J; junction bases unmatched: 4. The CDR3 is made up of 15 amino acids. Germline loops: CDR1 SNHLY, CDR2 FYNNEI.